A single sample gave rise to the 18 T cell receptor beta chains below, sequenced in a study of molecular identifiers for immune sequencing clone quantification. A single record per CDR3 protein comes from TCRdb applying MiXCR to the PCR reads. The sample carries hundreds of thousands of distinct CDR3 sequences, around 25% recorded once. Material for sequencing was naive CD8+ T cells from blood, with Jurkat cell RNA spiked in. Subset described: FACS-sorted CD8+CD4-CCR7+CD45RA+ naive T cells. The receptors shown here come from a human donor in good health. Some libraries in this study had Jurkat cell RNA spiked in.

Ten or more counts support this clonotype. One end of the junction does not line up with germline, which may come from a read error. The genes are TRBV13 and TRBJ1-1; TRBD1 might be the D (5 bases). CDR1 PRHDT and CDR2 FYEKMQ come from the germline V gene (reference sequence). This CDR3 is 15 amino acids long. CDR3 sequence reads: CASSRGVSQGAASPF. The CDR3 nucleotides read TGTGCCAGCAGCCGTGGAGTAAGTCAGGGCGCCGCTTCCCCATTT.

V gene TRBV29-1 combines with J gene TRBJ2-3; the D gene is possibly TRBD1 (5 bases). Germline V gives CDR1 SQVTM, CDR2 ANQGSEA. V was pared by 4 bases and J by 10 bases, with 9 bases between. The CDR3 is made up of 10 amino acids. In nucleotides, the CDR3 is TGCAGCGTTGTCACAGGTGCGCAGTATTTT. It yields the protein CSVVTGAQYF.

The V and J genes are TRBV5-1 and TRBJ1-4, with 9 nucleotides matching TRBD1. V lost 4 bases, J lost 7 bases, and 11 bases stayed unmatched. Germline CDR1 is SGHRS and CDR2 is YFSETQ. This CDR3 has 16 residues. Here the CDR3 DNA reads TGCGCCAGCAGCGTAGGATCGGACAGGGGCGGTGAAAAACTGTTTTTT. Translated: CASSVGSDRGGEKLFF. Full variable domain (outside the CDR3, taken from reference TRBV5-1 and TRBJ1-4): KAGVTQTPRYLIKTRGQQVTLSCSPISGHRSVSWYQQTPGQGLQFLFEYFSETQRNKGNFPGRFSGRQFSNSRSEMNVSTLELGDSALYLCASSVGSDRGGEKLFFGSGTQLSVL.

The chain is built from TRBV23-1 and TRBJ1-2, with 7 bases that match TRBD1. TRBV23-1 is recorded as an ORF, its role being uncertain. This CDR3 has 15 amino acids. V was clipped by 5 bases and J by 4 bases; unmatched bases: 10. CDR3 in amino acids: CASSDWGTELYGYTF. As DNA, the CDR3 is TGCGCCAGCAGTGACTGGGGGACAGAGCTCTATGGCTACACCTTC.

The V and J genes are TRBV11-2 and TRBJ2-7, with a weak D call TRBD2 (5 bases). This CDR3 is built from 14 residues. The germline V gene encodes CDR1 SGHAT and CDR2 FQNNGV. V shed 1 base and J shed 7 bases, with 14 bases lying between them. The CDR3 nucleotides are TGTGCCAGCAGCTTAGGAGGGCACAAGAGAGAGCAGTACTTC. Its protein is CASSLGGHKREQYF.

With regard to this clonotype: A read error may explain this, as a much larger clone is one base away. The chain combines TRBV20-1 with TRBJ2-3, with 9 nucleotides matching TRBD2. Germline values: CDR1 DFQATT, CDR2 SNEGSKA (reference sequence). This CDR3 contains 19 residues. V was clipped by 0 bases and J by 2 bases; unmatched bases: 15. In DNA form, the CDR3 reads TGCAGTGCTAGAGATCCGCGGGGCTTAGCGGGGGACCACACAGATACGCAGTATTTT. It codes for CSARDPRGLAGDHTDTQYF.

This clonotype was observed at least ten times. The gene calls are TRBV12-3 or TRBV12-4 and TRBJ1-1; TRBD1 is a possible D gene (6 bases). Trimming pared 4 bases from V and 1 base from J, leaving 13 bases between. The CDR3 extends over 15 amino acids. For the CDR3, the DNA is TGTGCCAGCAGTTCAACGGACAGACAGAACACTGAAGCTTTCTTT. This encodes CASSSTDRQNTEAFF.

Of note for this clonotype: A much larger clone lies one base from this, so it may be a read error. The chain couples TRBV7-6 to TRBJ2-3; D is ambiguous. V was pared by 2 bases and J by 2 bases, with 11 bases between. Germline V gene sequence: CDR1 SGHVS, CDR2 FNYEAQ. The length of the CDR3 is 15 residues. The CDR3 is CASSLLGFTTDTQYF. CDR3 in DNA: TGTGCCAGCAGCTTACTCGGGTTCACCACAGATACGCAGTATTTT.

This clonotype occurred a few times. It is likely a read error, because the conserved phenylalanine at the end of the CDR3 is missing. CDR3 region: CASSLALGQGGTDTQYS. The CDR3 DNA follows: TGTGCCAGCAGTTTAGCGCTGGGCCAGGGCGGCACAGATACGCAGTATTCT. This chain uses TRBV12-3 or TRBV12-4 with TRBJ2-3, with a tentative D call TRBD1 (5 bases). CDR3 size: 17 residues. V lost 0 bases and J lost 1, with 14 bases in between.

The chain couples TRBV15 to TRBJ2-5; tentatively, D is TRBD2 (6 bases). The CDR3 is made up of 14 amino acids. Trimming stripped 0 bases from V and 1 base from J, with 6 bases between. CDR1 and CDR2 (germline): LNHNV, YYDKDF (reference sequence). The CDR3 DNA is TGTGCCACCAGCAGAGAGGGGGGCCAAGAGACCCAGTACTTC. Residues: CATSREGGQETQYF. Using reference TRBV15 and TRBJ2-5 for the parts outside the CDR3, the full variable domain is DAMVIQNPRYQVTQFGKPVTLSCSQTLNHNVMYWYQQKSSQAPKLLFHYYDKDFNNEADTPDNFQSRRPNTSFCFLDIRSPGLGDTAMYLCATSREGGQETQYFGPGTRLLVL.

This clonotype has at least ten counts. The chain uses TRBV24-1 and TRBJ2-2, with TRBD2 matching 8 bases. Per the germline V gene, CDR1 is KGHDR and CDR2 is SFDVKD. Trimming removed 4 bases from V and 3 bases from J; junction bases left unmatched: 18. This CDR3 comprises 20 residues. CDR3: CATSDRDRLARQPYTGELFF. The DNA for the CDR3 is TGTGCCACCAGTGACCGCGACCGACTAGCGAGGCAGCCTTACACCGGGGAGCTGTTTTTT.

Turning to this clonotype: Being one base from a much bigger clone, this may be a read error. This chain uses TRBV20-1 with TRBJ2-2; possibly TRBD2 for D (6 bases). Germline CDR1 DFQATT, CDR2 SNEGSKA (reference sequence). The V end was cut by 6 bases, the J end by 6 bases, with 17 bases between. CDR3 length: 14 amino acids. In DNA form, the CDR3 reads TGCAGTGCCGCGCAGCCGGGAGCGGCCGGGGAGCTGTTTTTT. Protein sequence: CSAAQPGAAGELFF.

This clonotype was detected ten times or more. The chain links TRBV5-4 to TRBJ1-6, with D possibly matching TRBD1 (5 bases). CDR3 length: 14 residues. Germline CDR1 reads SGHNT; CDR2 reads YYREEE (reference sequence). V shed 5 bases and J shed 10 bases, with 16 bases lying between them. The CDR3 DNA reads as TGTGCCAGCAGTCCGGACACGGCCCGGTCACCCCTCCACTTT. The encoded protein is CASSPDTARSPLHF.

The V gene is TRBV19, the J gene TRBJ1-1; D gene ambiguous. V was cut by 6 bases and J by 3 bases, with 11 bases left in between. In germline, CDR1 is LNHDA, CDR2 SQIVND (reference sequence). This CDR3 has 13 residues. CDR3 nucleotide sequence: TGTGCCAGTAGCCCGTGGGTGTACACTGAAGCTTTCTTT. It encodes CASSPWVYTEAFF.

This clonotype was counted between two and nine times. Because the CDR3 is missing its conserved closing phenylalanine or tryptophan, this is likely a read error. The chain joins TRBV20-1 to TRBJ1-2; D is ambiguous. The CDR3 extends over 12 amino acids. Germline-derived CDR1 and CDR2 are DFQATT and SNEGSKA (reference sequence). Trimming stripped 6 bases from V and 3 bases from J, with 11 bases between. The DNA of the CDR3 is TGCAGTGCCCCTAGGGAGCACTATGGCTACACCTCC. Its translation is CSAPREHYGYTS.

The rearrangement uses TRBV27 and TRBJ2-1; TRBD1 might be the D (5 bases). CDR1 is MNHEY, CDR2 SMNVEV, per germline (reference sequence). The V and J ends lost 8 bases and 8 bases respectively, with 16 bases between them. This CDR3 contains 13 residues. The CDR3 bases are TGTGCCAGCGGCTCCCGTGGGGCGTATGAGCAGTTCTTC. Protein sequence: CASGSRGAYEQFF.

The J gene is TRBJ2-7, the V gene TRBV7-2, with D maybe TRBD2 (6 bases). V was clipped by 8 bases and J by 6 bases, with 17 bases between them. The V gene's germline CDR1 is SGHTA and CDR2 FQGNSA. The CDR3 contains 13 residues. The CDR3 is CASRVYAGSEQYF. The CDR3 coding sequence is TGTGCCAGCCGCGTCTACGCGGGGTCCGAGCAGTACTTC.

This rearrangement joins TRBV20-1 to TRBJ2-5, with TRBD1 identical over 10 bases. CDR1 and CDR2 (germline): DFQATT, SNEGSKA (reference sequence). The J segment lost 5 bases and the V segment lost 3 bases, leaving 9 bases of the junction unmatched. CDR3 length: 15 residues. The CDR3 DNA is TGCAGTGCTAGGGAGAGACAGGGGGCGCGGGAGACCCAGTACTTC. Its protein is CSARERQGARETQYF.